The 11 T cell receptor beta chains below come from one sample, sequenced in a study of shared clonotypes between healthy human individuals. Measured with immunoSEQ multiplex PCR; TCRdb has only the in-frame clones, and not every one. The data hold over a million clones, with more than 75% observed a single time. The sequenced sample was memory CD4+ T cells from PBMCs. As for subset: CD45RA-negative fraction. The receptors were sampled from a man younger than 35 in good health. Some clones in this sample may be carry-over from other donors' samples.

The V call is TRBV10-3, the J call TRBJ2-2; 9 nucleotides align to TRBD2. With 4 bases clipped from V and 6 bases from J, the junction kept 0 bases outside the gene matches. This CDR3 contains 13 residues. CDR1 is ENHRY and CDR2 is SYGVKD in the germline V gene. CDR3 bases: TGTGCCATCAGTGGGACTAGCGCCGGGGAGCTGTTTTTT. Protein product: CAISGTSAGELFF.

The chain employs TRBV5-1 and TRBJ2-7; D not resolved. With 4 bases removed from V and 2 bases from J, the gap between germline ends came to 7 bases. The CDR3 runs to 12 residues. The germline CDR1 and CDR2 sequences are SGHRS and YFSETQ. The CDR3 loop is CASSEEPYEQYF. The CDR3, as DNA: TGCGCCAGCAGCGAGGAGCCCTACGAGCAGTACTTC.

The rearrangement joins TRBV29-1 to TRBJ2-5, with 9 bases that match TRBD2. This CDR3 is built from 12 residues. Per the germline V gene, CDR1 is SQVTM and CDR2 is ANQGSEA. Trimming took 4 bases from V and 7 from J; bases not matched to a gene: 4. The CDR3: CSVGGRAGTQYF. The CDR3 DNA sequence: TGCAGCGTTGGCGGGAGGGCCGGGACCCAGTACTTC. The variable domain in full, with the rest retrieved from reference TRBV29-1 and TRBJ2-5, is SAVISQKPSRDICQRGTSLTIQCQVDSQVTMMFWYRQQPGQSLTLIATANQGSEATYESGFVIDKFPISRPNLTFSTLTVSNMSPEDSSIYLCSVGGRAGTQYFGPGTRLLVL.

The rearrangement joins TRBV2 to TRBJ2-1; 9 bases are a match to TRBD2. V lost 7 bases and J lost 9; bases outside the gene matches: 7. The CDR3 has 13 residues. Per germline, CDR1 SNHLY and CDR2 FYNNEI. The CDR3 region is CASKLAGRLEQFF. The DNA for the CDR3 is TGTGCCAGCAAGCTAGCGGGACGTCTTGAGCAGTTCTTC.

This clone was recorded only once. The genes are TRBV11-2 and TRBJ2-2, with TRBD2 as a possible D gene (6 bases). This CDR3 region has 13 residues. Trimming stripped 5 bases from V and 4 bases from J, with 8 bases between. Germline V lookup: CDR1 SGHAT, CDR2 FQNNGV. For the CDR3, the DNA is TGTGCCAGCAGCCGGGACTTCACCGGGGAGCTGTTTTTT. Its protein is CASSRDFTGELFF.

The CDR3, as DNA: TGTGCCAGCTCCAATCGTTTGGGGGAAGCTTTCTTT. Its translation: CASSNRLGEAFF. The V and J genes are TRBV18 and TRBJ1-1, with no clear D. From germline, CDR1 is KGHSH and CDR2 LQKENI. The CDR3 is 12 residues long. The V gene lost 6 bases and the J gene lost 8 bases, with 13 bases spanning the gap. Variable domain in full (rest from reference TRBV18 and TRBJ1-1): NAGVMQNPRHLVRRRGQEARLRCSPMKGHSHVYWYRQLPEEGLKFMVYLQKENIIDESGMPKERFSAEFPKEGPSILRIQQVVRGDSAAYFCASSNRLGEAFFGQGTRLTVV.

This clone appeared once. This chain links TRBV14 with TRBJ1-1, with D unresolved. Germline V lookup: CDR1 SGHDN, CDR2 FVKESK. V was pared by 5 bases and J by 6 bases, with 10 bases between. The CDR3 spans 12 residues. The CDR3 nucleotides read TGTGCCAGCAGCGCTCTGGGGTCTGAAGCTTTCTTT. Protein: CASSALGSEAFF.

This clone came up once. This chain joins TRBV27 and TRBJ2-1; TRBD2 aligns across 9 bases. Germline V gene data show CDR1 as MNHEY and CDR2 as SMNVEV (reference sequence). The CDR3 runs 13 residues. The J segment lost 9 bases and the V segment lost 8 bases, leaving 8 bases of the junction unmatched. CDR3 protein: CASRGLAEIEQFF. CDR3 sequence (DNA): TGTGCCAGCCGGGGACTAGCTGAGATTGAGCAGTTCTTC.

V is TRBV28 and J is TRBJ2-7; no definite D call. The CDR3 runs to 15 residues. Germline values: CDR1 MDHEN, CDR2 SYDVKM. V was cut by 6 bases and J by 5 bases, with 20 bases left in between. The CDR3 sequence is CASRSSGPGRHEQYF. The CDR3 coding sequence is TGTGCCAGCAGATCATCGGGCCCTGGTCGGCACGAGCAGTACTTC. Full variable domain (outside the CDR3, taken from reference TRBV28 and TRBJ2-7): DVKVTQSSRYLVKRTGEKVFLECVQDMDHENMFWYRQDPGLGLRLIYFSYDVKMKEKGDIPEGYSVSREKKERFSLILESASTNQTSMYLCASRSSGPGRHEQYFGPGTRLTVT.

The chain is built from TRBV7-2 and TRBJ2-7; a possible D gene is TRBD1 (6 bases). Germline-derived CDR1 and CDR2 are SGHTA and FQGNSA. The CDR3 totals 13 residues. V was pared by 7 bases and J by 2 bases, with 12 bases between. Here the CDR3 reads CASTPTGTYEQYF. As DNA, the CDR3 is TGTGCCAGCACCCCAACAGGGACCTACGAGCAGTACTTC.

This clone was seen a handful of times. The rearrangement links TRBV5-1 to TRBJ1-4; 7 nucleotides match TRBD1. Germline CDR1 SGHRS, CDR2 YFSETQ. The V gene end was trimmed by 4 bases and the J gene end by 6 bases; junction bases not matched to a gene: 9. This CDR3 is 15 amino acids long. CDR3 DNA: TGCGCCAGCAGCCGGGGGGACAGTACTGATGAAAAACTGTTTTTT. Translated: CASSRGDSTDEKLFF. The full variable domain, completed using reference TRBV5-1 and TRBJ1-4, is KAGVTQTPRYLIKTRGQQVTLSCSPISGHRSVSWYQQTPGQGLQFLFEYFSETQRNKGNFPGRFSGRQFSNSRSEMNVSTLELGDSALYLCASSRGDSTDEKLFFGSGTQLSVL.